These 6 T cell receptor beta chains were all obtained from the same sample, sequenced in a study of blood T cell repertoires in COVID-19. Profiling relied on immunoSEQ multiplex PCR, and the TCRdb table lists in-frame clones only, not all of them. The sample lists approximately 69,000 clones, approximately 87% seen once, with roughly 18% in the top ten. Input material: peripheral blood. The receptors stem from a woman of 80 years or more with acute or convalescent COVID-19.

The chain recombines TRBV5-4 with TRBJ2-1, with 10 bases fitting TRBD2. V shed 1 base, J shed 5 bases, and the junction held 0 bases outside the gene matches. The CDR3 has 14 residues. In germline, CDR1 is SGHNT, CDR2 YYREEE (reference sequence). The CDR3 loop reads CASSLTSGDNEQFF. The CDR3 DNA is TGTGCCAGCAGCTTGACTAGCGGGGACAATGAGCAGTTCTTC.

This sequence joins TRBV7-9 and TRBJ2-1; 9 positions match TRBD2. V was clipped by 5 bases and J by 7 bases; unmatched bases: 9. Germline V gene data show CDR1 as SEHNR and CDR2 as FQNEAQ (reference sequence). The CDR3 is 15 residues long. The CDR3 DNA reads TGTGCCAGCAGCGTATCTGAGACTAGCGGTAATGAGCAGTTCTTC. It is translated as CASSVSETSGNEQFF.

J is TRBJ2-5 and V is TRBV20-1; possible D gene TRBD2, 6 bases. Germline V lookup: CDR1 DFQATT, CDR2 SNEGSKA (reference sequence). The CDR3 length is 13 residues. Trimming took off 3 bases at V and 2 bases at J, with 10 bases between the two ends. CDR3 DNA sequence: TGCAGTGCTAGTGTAGCGGTGCAAGAGACCCAGTACTTC. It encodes CSASVAVQETQYF.

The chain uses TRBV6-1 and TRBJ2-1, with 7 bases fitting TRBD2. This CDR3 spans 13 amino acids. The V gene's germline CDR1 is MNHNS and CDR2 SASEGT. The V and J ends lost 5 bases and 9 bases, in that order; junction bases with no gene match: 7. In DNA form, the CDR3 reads TGTGCCAGCAGTTATGAGCGGGGTGCTGAGCAGTTCTTC. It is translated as CASSYERGAEQFF.

The CDR3 region is CATSRGETSGGETQYF. In DNA form, the CDR3 reads TGTGCCACCAGCAGGGGGGAGACTAGCGGGGGAGAGACCCAGTACTTC. V gene TRBV15 combines with J gene TRBJ2-5; 12 bases are a match to TRBD2. There are 16 residues in the CDR3. Unmatched junction bases numbered 6, after V lost 3 bases and J lost 4 bases. Germline values: CDR1 LNHNV, CDR2 YYDKDF (reference sequence).

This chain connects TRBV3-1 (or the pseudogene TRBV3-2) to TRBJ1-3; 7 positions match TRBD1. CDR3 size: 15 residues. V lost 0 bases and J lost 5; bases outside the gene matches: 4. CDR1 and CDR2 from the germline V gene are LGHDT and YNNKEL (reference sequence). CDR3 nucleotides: TGTGCCAGCAGCCAAGAGGAGACAGGGAGAAACACCATATATTTT. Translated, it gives CASSQEETGRNTIYF.